These 22 T cell receptor beta chains originate from one sample sequenced in a study of blood T cell repertoires in COVID-19. This table comes from immunoSEQ multiplex PCR, and its TCRdb copy is limited to in-frame clones, with some not included. The table shows roughly 250,000 clones, with roughly nine tenths occurring only once. The material sequenced was PBMCs or T cells enriched from blood (not recorded which). The source of these receptors is a woman aged 30 to 39 with acute COVID-19.

The chain recombines TRBV2 with TRBJ2-3; 11 bases align to TRBD1. This CDR3 has 17 amino acids. V lost 8 bases, J lost 3 bases, and 13 bases stayed unmatched. The germline V gene has CDR1 SNHLY and CDR2 FYNNEI. This chain's CDR3 is CASLREGQGAGTDTQYF. The DNA for the CDR3 is TGTGCCAGCCTAAGAGAAGGACAGGGGGCAGGGACAGATACGCAGTATTTT.

J is TRBJ2-1 and V is TRBV4-3; TRBD2 matches 9 bases. The junction had 7 bases not matched to a gene; V was cut back by 0 bases and J by 1 base. The CDR3 has 18 amino acids. Germline V CDR1 and CDR2: LGHNA, YSLEER. The CDR3 DNA reads TGCGCCAGCAGCCAAGAGCGGGCGGGAGGGCCATCCTACAATGAGCAGTTCTTC. Amino acids: CASSQERAGGPSYNEQFF.

V usage is TRBV28 and J usage is TRBJ1-2; 7 bases fit TRBD1. Germline V gene lookup returns CDR1 MDHEN and CDR2 SYDVKM. V gave up 6 bases and J gave up 8 bases; unmatched junction bases: 12. CDR3 length: 14 residues. The CDR3 bases are TGTGCCAGCAGCACAACTAGACAGGGAAGAGGCTACACCTTC. This sequence encodes CASSTTRQGRGYTF.

This chain joins TRBV6-4 and TRBJ2-3; 8 nucleotides align to TRBD1. V lost 4 bases, J lost 5 bases, and 2 bases stayed unmatched. This CDR3 has 13 amino acids. From germline, CDR1 is MRHNA and CDR2 SNTAGT. CDR3: CASSVQGEDTQYF. The CDR3 bases are TGTGCCAGCAGTGTACAGGGGGAAGATACGCAGTATTTT.

This CDR3 is CASSLRTGGLETQYF. The CDR3 DNA follows: TGTGCCAGCAGCTTACGGACAGGGGGTTTAGAGACCCAGTACTTC. V and J are TRBV5-4 and TRBJ2-5, with 10 bases identical to TRBD1. The CDR3 covers 15 residues. V was clipped by 2 bases and J by 4 bases; unmatched bases: 5. Germline V gene data show CDR1 as SGHNT and CDR2 as YYREEE (reference sequence).

This clone was detected once. The rearrangement joins TRBV18 to TRBJ2-1; tentative D call: TRBD2 (5 bases). The CDR3 runs 15 residues. Germline loops: CDR1 KGHSH, CDR2 LQKENI. V was cut by 2 bases and J by 4 bases, with 12 bases left in between. This CDR3 reads CASSPSRGGYNEQFF. The CDR3 region has the DNA TGTGCCAGCTCACCATCGAGAGGAGGATACAATGAGCAGTTCTTC.

The CDR3 DNA is TGTGCCAGCAGCCAAGCGGCCGGGGAGCTGTTTTTT. Its protein product is CASSQAAGELFF. The chain combines TRBV3-1 (or the pseudogene TRBV3-2) with TRBJ2-2, with D uncertain. V lost 1 base to trimming and J lost 6 bases, with 3 bases between them. This CDR3 has 12 residues. CDR1 is LGHDT and CDR2 is YNNKEL in the germline V gene (reference sequence).

The genes are TRBV19 and TRBJ1-6, with 9 bases that match TRBD1. The CDR3 extends over 15 amino acids. From germline, CDR1 is LNHDA and CDR2 SQIVND (reference sequence). J gave up 7 bases and V 4 bases, and 5 bases lay outside the gene matches. CDR3 nucleotides: TGTGCCAGTAGTACCAACAGGGGGCAAAATTCACCCCTCCACTTT. Translating it yields CASSTNRGQNSPLHF.

The CDR3 protein is CASSQIQGDKNIQYF. The CDR3 DNA sequence: TGTGCCAGCAGCCAAATACAGGGGGACAAAAACATTCAGTACTTC. V usage is TRBV5-6 and J usage is TRBJ2-4; 8 nucleotides agree with TRBD1. Trimming cost V 4 bases and J 3 bases; bases outside gene matches: 6. This CDR3 spans 15 amino acids. The germline gives CDR1 SGHDT, CDR2 YYEEEE.

The chain uses TRBV5-1 and TRBJ2-5; 10 bases map to TRBD2. Trimming took 1 base from V and 4 from J; bases not matched to a gene: 10. This CDR3 contains 17 residues. CDR1 and CDR2 (germline): SGHRS, YFSETQ. CDR3 DNA sequence: TGCGCCAGCAGCTTGCGGACTAGCGGCCTTCGGGGAGAGACCCAGTACTTC. Residues: CASSLRTSGLRGETQYF.

This clone is a singleton in its sample. This rearrangement joins TRBV28 to TRBJ2-3; D is unresolved. This CDR3 contains 16 residues. V lost 4 bases, J lost 0 bases, and 14 bases lay in between. Germline values: CDR1 MDHEN, CDR2 SYDVKM. CDR3 nucleotides: TGTGCCAGCAGTTCCCGCCGAGGCTCTAGCACAGATACGCAGTATTTT. This encodes CASSSRRGSSTDTQYF.

The genes are TRBV5-6 and TRBJ1-5; D is unclear. The V end was cut by 4 bases, the J end by 0 bases, with 11 bases between. From germline, CDR1 is SGHDT and CDR2 YYEEEE. The CDR3 is 15 amino acids. CDR3 in DNA: TGTGCCAGCAGCGCCACGGGGAATAGCAATCAGCCCCAGCATTTT. Translation: CASSATGNSNQPQHF.

The chain links TRBV6-5 to TRBJ2-5, with TRBD2 as a possible D gene (6 bases). Germline CDR1 MNHEY, CDR2 SVGAGI. V was cut by 6 bases and J by 2 bases, with 13 bases left in between. The CDR3 runs 14 residues. CDR3 sequence: CASRKPGRQETQYF. The CDR3 nucleotides are TGTGCCAGCAGGAAGCCAGGGAGGCAAGAGACCCAGTACTTC.

This chain's CDR3 is CASSSRDRDFTEAFF. The CDR3 DNA follows: TGTGCCAGCAGTTCCCGGGACAGGGATTTTACTGAAGCTTTCTTT. This chain uses TRBV2 with TRBJ1-1, with 9 bases that match TRBD1. After removal of 5 bases from V and 5 bases from J, the junction contained 9 bases not matched to a gene. From germline, CDR1 is SNHLY and CDR2 FYNNEI. The length of the CDR3 is 15 residues.

The chain has TRBV7-3 and TRBJ2-3; 7 positions agree with TRBD2. V lost 8 bases to trimming and J lost 4 bases; unmatched junction nucleotides: 6. The CDR3 loop spans 13 amino acids. Per the germline V gene, CDR1 is SGHTA and CDR2 is FQGTGA. The CDR3 region has the DNA TGTGCCAGCGGTCTGGCGGGAGCAGATACGCAGTATTTT. Amino acids: CASGLAGADTQYF.

This clone was detected only once. CDR3 sequence (DNA): TGTGCCAGCAGTTTGGTTCTAGCCGGGGAGCTGTTTTTT. It is translated as CASSLVLAGELFF. The chain employs TRBV27 and TRBJ2-2; D not certain. This CDR3 contains 13 residues. The germline V gene has CDR1 MNHEY and CDR2 SMNVEV (reference sequence). V lost 3 bases to trimming and J lost 6 bases, with 8 bases between them.

The chain joins TRBV29-1 to TRBJ2-2, with 8 bases aligning to TRBD1. This CDR3 comprises 14 residues. Germline CDR1 is SQVTM and CDR2 is ANQGSEA. Trimming took 4 bases from V and 8 from J; bases not matched to a gene: 9. The CDR3 sequence is CSVALDRVGGELFF. CDR3 nucleotides: TGCAGCGTTGCATTGGACAGGGTGGGAGGGGAGCTGTTTTTT.

V gene TRBV4-2 combines with J gene TRBJ2-5; TRBD1 is a possible D gene (5 bases). The CDR3 contains 14 residues. The V gene lost 4 bases and the J gene lost 0 bases, with 9 bases spanning the gap. Germline V CDR1 and CDR2: LGHNA, YNFKEQ. In nucleotides, the CDR3 is TGTGCCAGCAGCCCCGACAGTGACCAAGAGACCCAGTACTTC. Encoded protein: CASSPDSDQETQYF.

The rearrangement joins TRBV19 to TRBJ2-5; perhaps TRBD1 as D (6 bases). The V end lost 6 bases, the J end lost 2 bases, and 10 bases lay between the germline ends. CDR1 and CDR2 from the germline V gene are LNHDA and SQIVND (reference sequence). The CDR3 loop spans 13 amino acids. The DNA for the CDR3 is TGTGCCAGTAGGAATCAGGGGCAAGAGACCCAGTACTTC. Translated, it gives CASRNQGQETQYF.

This rearrangement joins TRBV2 to TRBJ1-1, with no clear D. CDR3 size: 14 residues. Germline loops: CDR1 SNHLY, CDR2 FYNNEI. Trimming took off 3 bases at V and 1 base at J, with 9 bases between the two ends. CDR3 loop: CASSEGRQNTEAFF. Written as DNA, the CDR3 is TGTGCCAGCAGTGAGGGGAGACAGAACACTGAAGCTTTCTTT.

The gene calls are TRBV9 and TRBJ2-7; 14 nucleotides line up with TRBD2. The CDR3 extends over 17 amino acids. The V gene end was trimmed by 6 bases and the J gene end by 2 bases; junction bases not matched to a gene: 10. Germline V lookup: CDR1 SGDLS, CDR2 YYNGEE. The CDR3 DNA is TGTGCCAGCACCGATAAGGGACTAGCGGGAGACCCCTACGAGCAGTACTTC. Protein product: CASTDKGLAGDPYEQYF.

The V gene is TRBV28, the J gene TRBJ1-3; D is possibly TRBD1 (6 bases). Trimming cost V 5 bases and J 4 bases, with 15 bases left between them. This CDR3 has 15 amino acids. Per the germline V gene, CDR1 is MDHEN and CDR2 is SYDVKM. The CDR3 DNA sequence: TGTGCCAGCAGTCAGGGGAACAGGGAAGGAAACACCATATATTTT. Translating gives CASSQGNREGNTIYF.